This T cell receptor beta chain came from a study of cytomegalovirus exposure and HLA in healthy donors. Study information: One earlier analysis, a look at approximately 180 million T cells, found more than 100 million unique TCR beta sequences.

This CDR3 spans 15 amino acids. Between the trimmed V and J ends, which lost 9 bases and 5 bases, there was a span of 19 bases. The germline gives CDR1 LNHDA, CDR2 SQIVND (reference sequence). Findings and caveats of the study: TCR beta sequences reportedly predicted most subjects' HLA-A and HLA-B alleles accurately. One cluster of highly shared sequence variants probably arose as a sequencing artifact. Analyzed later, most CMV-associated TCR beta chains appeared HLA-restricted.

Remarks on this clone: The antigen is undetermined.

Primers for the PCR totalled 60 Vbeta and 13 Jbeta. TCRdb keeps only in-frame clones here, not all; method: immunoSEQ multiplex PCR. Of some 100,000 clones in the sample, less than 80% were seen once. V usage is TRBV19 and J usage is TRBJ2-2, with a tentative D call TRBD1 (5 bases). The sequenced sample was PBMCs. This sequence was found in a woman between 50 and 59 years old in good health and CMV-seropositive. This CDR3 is CASHRGPAGTGELFF. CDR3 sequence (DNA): TGTGCCAGCCATCGAGGCCCCGCAGGGACCGGGGAGCTGTTTTTT.